Reported below is one T cell receptor (beta chain). Its antigen is not identified. A read error may be the cause here, since a much bigger clone is one base away. These data belong to a study of T cells in Graves' hyperthyroidism and ophthalmopathy. General study points: Ophthalmopathy was predicted by the model a median of roughly 6.6 months ahead of onset.

Amplified regions were TCR beta CDR3 sequences from RNA transcripts. HTBI primers drove first-round RT-PCR of the TCR CDR3. TCRdb reprocessed the multiplex PCR reads via MiXCR and lists one record per CDR3 protein. The profile covers about 400,000 distinct CDR3 sequences, with approximately 15% appearing a single time and around 7% taken by the ten largest. The CDR3 runs 15 residues. Germline assignment: CDR1 GTSNPN and CDR2 SVGIG (reference sequence). V and J are TRBV30 and TRBJ2-7; 10 bases fit TRBD2. Sequencing was done on a sample of blood. The sequence derives from a woman aged 18-29 years with Graves' hyperthyroidism. The CDR3 loop reads CAWSQLAGNSYEQHF. The DNA of the CDR3 is TGTGCCTGGTCTCAACTAGCGGGGAATTCCTACGAGCAGCACTTC.